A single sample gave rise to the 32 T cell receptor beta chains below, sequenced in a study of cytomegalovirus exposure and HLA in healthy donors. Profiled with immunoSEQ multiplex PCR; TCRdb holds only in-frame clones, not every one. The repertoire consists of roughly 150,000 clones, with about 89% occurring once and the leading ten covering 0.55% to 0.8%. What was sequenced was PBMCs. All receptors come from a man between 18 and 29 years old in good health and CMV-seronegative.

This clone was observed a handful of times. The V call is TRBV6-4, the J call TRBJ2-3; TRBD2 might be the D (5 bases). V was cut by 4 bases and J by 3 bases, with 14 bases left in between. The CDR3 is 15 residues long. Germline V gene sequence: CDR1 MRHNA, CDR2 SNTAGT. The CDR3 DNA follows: TGTGCCAGCAGTGTTTCCGGGGAAGCGACAGATACGCAGTATTTT. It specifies CASSVSGEATDTQYF.

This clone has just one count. The CDR3 sequence: CASIQAGGPPYEQYV. Here the CDR3 DNA reads TGTGCCAGCATTCAAGCGGGAGGGCCCCCTTACGAGCAGTACGTC. The rearrangement joins TRBV27 to TRBJ2-7, with 10 bases aligning to TRBD2. V lost 7 bases and J lost 4; bases outside the gene matches: 10. The CDR3 is 15 amino acids. Germline CDR1 and CDR2: MNHEY and SMNVEV (reference sequence).

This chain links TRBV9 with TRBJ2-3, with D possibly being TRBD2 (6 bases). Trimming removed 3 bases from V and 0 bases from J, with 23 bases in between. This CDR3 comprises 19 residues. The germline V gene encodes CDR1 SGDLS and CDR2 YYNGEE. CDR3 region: CASSGAGRRPHLSTDTQYF. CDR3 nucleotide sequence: TGTGCCAGCAGCGGAGCAGGGAGGAGGCCCCATCTAAGCACAGATACGCAGTATTTT.

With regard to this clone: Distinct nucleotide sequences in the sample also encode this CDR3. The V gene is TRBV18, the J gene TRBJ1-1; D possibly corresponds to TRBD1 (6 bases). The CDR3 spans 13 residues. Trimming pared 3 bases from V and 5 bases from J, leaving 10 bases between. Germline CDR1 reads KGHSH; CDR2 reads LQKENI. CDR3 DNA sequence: TGTGCCAGCTCACCGAACAGGGATACTGAAGCTTTCTTT. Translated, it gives CASSPNRDTEAFF.

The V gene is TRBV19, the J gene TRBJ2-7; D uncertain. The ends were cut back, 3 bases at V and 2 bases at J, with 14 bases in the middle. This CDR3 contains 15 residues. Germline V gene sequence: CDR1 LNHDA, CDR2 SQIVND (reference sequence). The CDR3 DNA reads TGTGCCAGTAGTATCAACAGAGAATTTACCTACGAGCAGTACTTC. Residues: CASSINREFTYEQYF. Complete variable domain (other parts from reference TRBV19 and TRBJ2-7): DGGITQSPKYLFRKEGQNVTLSCEQNLNHDAMYWYRQDPGQGLRLIYYSQIVNDFQKGDIAEGYSVSREKKESFPLTVTSAQKNPTAFYLCASSINREFTYEQYFGPGTRLTVT.

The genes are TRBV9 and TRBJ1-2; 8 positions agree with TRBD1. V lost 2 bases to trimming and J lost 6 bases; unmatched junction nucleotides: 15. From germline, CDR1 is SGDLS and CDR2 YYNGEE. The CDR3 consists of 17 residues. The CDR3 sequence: CASSVGAGGASIDGYTF. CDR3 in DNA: TGTGCCAGCAGCGTTGGGGCAGGGGGCGCTTCGATCGATGGCTACACCTTC. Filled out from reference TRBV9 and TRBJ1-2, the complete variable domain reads DSGVTQTPKHLITATGQRVTLRCSPRSGDLSVYWYQQSLDQGLQFLIQYYNGEERAKGNILERFSAQQFPDLHSELNLSSLELGDSALYFCASSVGAGGASIDGYTFGSGTRLTVV.

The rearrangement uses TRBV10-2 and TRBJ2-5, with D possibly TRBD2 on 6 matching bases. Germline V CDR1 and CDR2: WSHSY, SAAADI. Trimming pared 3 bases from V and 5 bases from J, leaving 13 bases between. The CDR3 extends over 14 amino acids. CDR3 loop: CASSDGGAGETQYF. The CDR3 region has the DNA TGCGCCAGCAGTGATGGAGGGGCGGGGGAGACCCAGTACTTC.

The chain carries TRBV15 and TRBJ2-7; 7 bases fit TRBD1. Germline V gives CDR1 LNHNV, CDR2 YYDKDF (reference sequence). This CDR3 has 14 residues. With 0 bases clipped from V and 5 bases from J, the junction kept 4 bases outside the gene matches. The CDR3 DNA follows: TGTGCCACCAGCAGAGATTACAGGGGAAACGAGCAGTACTTC. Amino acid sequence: CATSRDYRGNEQYF.

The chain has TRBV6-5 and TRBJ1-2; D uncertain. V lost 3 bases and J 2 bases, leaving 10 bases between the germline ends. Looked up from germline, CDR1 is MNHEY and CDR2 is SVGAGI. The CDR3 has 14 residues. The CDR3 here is CASSYISANYGYTF. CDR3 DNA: TGTGCCAGCAGTTATATCTCCGCGAACTATGGCTACACCTTC.

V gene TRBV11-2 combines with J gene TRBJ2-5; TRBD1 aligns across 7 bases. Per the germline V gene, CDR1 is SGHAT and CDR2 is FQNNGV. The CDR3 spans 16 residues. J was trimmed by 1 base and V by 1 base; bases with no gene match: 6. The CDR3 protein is CASSLAGTVFQETQYF. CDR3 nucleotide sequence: TGTGCCAGCAGCTTAGCCGGGACAGTTTTCCAAGAGACCCAGTACTTC.

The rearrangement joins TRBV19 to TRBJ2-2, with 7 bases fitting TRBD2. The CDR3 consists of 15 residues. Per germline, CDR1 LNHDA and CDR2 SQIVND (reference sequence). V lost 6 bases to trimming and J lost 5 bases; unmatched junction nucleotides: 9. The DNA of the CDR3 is TGTGCCAGTAGCTTGGCGGGGGTTGGGACCGGGGAGCTGTTTTTT. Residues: CASSLAGVGTGELFF.

CDR3 amino acids: CASPGKGISNTEAFF. CDR3 nucleotide sequence: TGTGCCAGTCCAGGGAAAGGGATCTCAAACACTGAAGCTTTCTTT. J is TRBJ1-1 and V is TRBV2; D perhaps matches TRBD1 (5 bases). Trimming took 9 bases from V and 2 from J, leaving 19 bases between them. The CDR3 contains 15 residues. Germline CDR1 and CDR2: SNHLY and FYNNEI.

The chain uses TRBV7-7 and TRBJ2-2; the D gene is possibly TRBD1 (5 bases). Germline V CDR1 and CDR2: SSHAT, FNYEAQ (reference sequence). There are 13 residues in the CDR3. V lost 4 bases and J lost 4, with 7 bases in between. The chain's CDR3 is CASSSTATGELFF. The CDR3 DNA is TGTGCCAGCAGCTCGACAGCCACCGGGGAGCTGTTTTTT. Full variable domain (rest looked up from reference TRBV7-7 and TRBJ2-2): GAGVSQSPRYKVTKRGQDVTLRCDPISSHATLYWYQQALGQGPEFLTYFNYEAQPDKSGLPSDRFSAERPEGSISTLTIQRTEQRDSAMYRCASSSTATGELFFGEGSRLTVL.

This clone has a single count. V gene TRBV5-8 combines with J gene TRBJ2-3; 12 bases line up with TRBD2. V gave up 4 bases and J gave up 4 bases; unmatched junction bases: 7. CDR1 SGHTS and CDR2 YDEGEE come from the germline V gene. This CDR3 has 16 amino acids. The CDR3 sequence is CASSPWASGGADTQYF. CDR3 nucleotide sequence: TGTGCCAGCAGCCCGTGGGCTAGCGGGGGGGCAGATACGCAGTATTTT.

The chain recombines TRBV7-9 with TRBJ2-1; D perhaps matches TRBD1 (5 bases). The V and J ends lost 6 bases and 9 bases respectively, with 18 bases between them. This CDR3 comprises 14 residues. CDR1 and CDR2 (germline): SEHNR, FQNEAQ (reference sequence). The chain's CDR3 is CASSSSPGWSEQFF. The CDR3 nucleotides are TGTGCCAGCAGTTCATCCCCAGGGTGGAGTGAGCAGTTCTTC.

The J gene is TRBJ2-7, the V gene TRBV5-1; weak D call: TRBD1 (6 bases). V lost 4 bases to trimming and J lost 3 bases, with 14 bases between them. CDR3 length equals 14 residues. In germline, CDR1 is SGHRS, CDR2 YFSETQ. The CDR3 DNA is TGCGCCAGCAGCCCCAAAGGGGGAGACTACGAGCAGTACTTC. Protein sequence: CASSPKGGDYEQYF.

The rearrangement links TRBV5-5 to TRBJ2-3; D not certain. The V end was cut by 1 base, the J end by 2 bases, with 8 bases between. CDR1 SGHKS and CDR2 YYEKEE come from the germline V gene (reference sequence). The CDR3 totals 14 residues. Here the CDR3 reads CASSLPQATDTQYF. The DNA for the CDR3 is TGTGCCAGCAGCTTGCCCCAGGCCACAGATACGCAGTATTTT.

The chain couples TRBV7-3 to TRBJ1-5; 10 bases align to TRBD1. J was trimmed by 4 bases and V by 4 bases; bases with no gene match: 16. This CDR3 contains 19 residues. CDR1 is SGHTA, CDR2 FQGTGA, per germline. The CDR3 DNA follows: TGTGCCAGCAGCTCAAACCTGGGACAGGGGTGGGGTAGAAATCAGCCCCAGCATTTT. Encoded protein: CASSSNLGQGWGRNQPQHF.

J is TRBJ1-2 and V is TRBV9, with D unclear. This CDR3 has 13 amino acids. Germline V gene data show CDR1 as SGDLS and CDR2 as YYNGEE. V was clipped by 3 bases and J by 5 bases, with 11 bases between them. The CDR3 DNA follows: TGTGCCAGCAGCGCCGGAGGGAGTTATGGCTACACCTTC. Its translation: CASSAGGSYGYTF.

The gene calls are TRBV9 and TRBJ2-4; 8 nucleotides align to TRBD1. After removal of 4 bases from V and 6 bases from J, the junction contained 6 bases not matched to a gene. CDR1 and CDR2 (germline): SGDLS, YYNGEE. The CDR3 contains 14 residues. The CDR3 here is CASSPRTGTNIQYF. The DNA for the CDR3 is TGTGCCAGCAGCCCTCGGACAGGGACAAACATTCAGTACTTC.

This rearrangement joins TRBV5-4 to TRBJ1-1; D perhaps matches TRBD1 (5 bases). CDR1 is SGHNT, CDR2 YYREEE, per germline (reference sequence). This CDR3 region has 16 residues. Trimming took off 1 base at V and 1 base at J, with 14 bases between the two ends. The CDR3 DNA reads TGTGCCAGCAGCTTGCACTGGGGCGGTGCGAACACTGAAGCTTTCTTT. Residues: CASSLHWGGANTEAFF.

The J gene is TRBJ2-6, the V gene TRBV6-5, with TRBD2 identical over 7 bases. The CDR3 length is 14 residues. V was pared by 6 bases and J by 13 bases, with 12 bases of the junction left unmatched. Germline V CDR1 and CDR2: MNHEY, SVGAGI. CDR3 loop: CASSKQWGGPVLTF. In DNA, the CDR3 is TGTGCCAGCAGCAAACAGTGGGGGGGTCCGGTCCTGACTTTC.

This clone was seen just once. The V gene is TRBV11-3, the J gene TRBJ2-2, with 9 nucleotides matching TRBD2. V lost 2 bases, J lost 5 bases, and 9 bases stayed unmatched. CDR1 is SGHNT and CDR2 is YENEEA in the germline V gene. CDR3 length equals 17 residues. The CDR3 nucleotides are TGTGCCAGCAGCTTATTAGCCCTAGCGGGAACGACCGGGGAGCTGTTTTTT. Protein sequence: CASSLLALAGTTGELFF.

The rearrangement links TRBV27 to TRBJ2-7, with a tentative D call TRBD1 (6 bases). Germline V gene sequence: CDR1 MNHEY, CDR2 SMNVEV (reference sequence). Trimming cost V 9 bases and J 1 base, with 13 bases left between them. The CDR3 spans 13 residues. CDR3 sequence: CASTGTGSYEQYF. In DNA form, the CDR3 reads TGTGCCAGTACCGGCACAGGGTCCTACGAGCAGTACTTC.

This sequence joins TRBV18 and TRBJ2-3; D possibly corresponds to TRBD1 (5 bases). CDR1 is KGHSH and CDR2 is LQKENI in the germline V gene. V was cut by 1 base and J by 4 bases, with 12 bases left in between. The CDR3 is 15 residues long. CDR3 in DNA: TGTGCCAGCTCACCACTAAGGGGATCGGCAGATACGCAGTATTTT. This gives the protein CASSPLRGSADTQYF.

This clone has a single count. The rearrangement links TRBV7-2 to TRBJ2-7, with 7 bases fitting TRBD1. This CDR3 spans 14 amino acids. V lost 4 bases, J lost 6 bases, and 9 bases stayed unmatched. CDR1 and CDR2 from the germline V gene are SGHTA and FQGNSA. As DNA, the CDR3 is TGTGCCAGCAGCTCCACCGGGACAGTTCGCGAGCAGTACTTC. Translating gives CASSSTGTVREQYF.

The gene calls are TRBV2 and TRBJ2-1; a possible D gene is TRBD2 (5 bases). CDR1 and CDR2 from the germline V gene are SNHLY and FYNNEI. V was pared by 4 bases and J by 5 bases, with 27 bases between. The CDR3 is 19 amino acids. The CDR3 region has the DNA TGTGCCAGCAGTGTGCCCCACCCCGTTAGGGAGAGGCCCGACAATGAGCAGTTCTTC. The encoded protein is CASSVPHPVRERPDNEQFF.

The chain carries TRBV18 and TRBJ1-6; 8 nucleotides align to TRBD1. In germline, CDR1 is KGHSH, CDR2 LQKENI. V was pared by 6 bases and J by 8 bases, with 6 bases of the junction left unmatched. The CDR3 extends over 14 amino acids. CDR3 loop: CASSPGQGDSPLHF. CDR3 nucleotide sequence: TGTGCCAGCTCCCCAGGACAGGGAGATTCACCCCTCCACTTT.

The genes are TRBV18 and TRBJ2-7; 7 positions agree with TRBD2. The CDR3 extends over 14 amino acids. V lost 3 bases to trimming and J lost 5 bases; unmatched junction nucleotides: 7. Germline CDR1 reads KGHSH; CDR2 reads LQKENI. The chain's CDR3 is CASSPGGSPNEQYF. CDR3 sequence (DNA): TGTGCCAGCTCACCGGGGGGGTCGCCTAACGAGCAGTACTTC.

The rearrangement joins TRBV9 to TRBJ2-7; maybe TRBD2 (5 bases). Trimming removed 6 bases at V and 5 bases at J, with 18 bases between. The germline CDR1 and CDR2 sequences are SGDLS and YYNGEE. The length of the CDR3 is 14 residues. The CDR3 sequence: CASNPTDRRDEQYV. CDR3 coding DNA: TGTGCCAGCAACCCGACCGATAGGCGGGACGAGCAGTACGTC.

The CDR3, as DNA: TGTGCCAGCAGTTACTCATCCGGCAATCAGCCCCAGCATTTT. Amino acids: CASSYSSGNQPQHF. The V gene is TRBV6-6, the J gene TRBJ1-5; D is undetermined. This CDR3 has 14 amino acids. The germline gives CDR1 MNHNY, CDR2 SVGAGI (reference sequence). V lost 0 bases and J lost 2, with 5 bases in between.

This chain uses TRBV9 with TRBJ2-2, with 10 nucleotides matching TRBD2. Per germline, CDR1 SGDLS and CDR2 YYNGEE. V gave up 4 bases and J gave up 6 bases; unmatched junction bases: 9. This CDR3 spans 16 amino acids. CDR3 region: CASSHGTSEFAGELFF. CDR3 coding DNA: TGTGCCAGCAGCCACGGGACTAGCGAATTCGCCGGGGAGCTGTTTTTT.